The next 3 T cell receptor beta chains were all read from a single sample in a study of T-cell memory formation after mild COVID-19. TCRdb independently ran MiXCR on the 5' RACE reads; one entry per CDR3 protein. The repertoire holds roughly 370,000 distinct CDR3 sequences, about 16% seen once, with roughly 21% in the top ten. Sequenced material: PBMCs or a T cell subset sorted from them (not recorded which). These receptors were collected from a man aged 18 to 30 who had mild COVID-19 (a few samples of this study predate the infection). Cell type and time point are not known.

The chain carries TRBV12-3 or TRBV12-4 and TRBJ2-3; weak D call: TRBD1 (7 bases). V lost 2 bases and J 8 bases, leaving 17 bases between the germline ends. The CDR3 sequence is 15 residues long. CDR3 sequence: CASSLRGQLGGTQYF. The CDR3 DNA sequence: TGTGCCAGCAGTTTAAGGGGACAGTTGGGGGGTACGCAGTATTTT.

This chain links TRBV6-4 with TRBJ2-5; D is unclear. CDR1 and CDR2 (germline): MRHNA, SNTAGT. The CDR3 runs to 11 residues. The V end was cut by 11 bases, the J end by 3 bases, with 10 bases between. The CDR3 protein is CAPACEETQYF. The CDR3 DNA is TGTGCCCCCGCCTGTGAAGAGACCCAGTACTTC.

This clonotype was seen repeatedly, ten times or more. The J gene is TRBJ2-5, the V gene TRBV5-1; TRBD2 matches 8 bases. V lost 2 bases to trimming and J lost 4 bases; unmatched junction nucleotides: 1. CDR3 length: 13 residues. Germline V gene sequence: CDR1 SGHRS, CDR2 YFSETQ. The CDR3 coding sequence is TGCGCCAGCAGCTTCGCGGGGGGAGAGACCCAGTACTTC. Translation: CASSFAGGETQYF. Variable domain in full (rest from reference TRBV5-1 and TRBJ2-5): KAGVTQTPRYLIKTRGQQVTLSCSPISGHRSVSWYQQTPGQGLQFLFEYFSETQRNKGNFPGRFSGRQFSNSRSEMNVSTLELGDSALYLCASSFAGGETQYFGPGTRLLVL.